A single sample is the source of the 10 T cell receptor beta chains below, sequenced in a study of T-cell reconstitution after alpha-beta-depleted transplantation in children. Unique molecular identifiers were used in preparing the TCRbeta library. TCRdb re-analysed the PCR reads in MiXCR, keeping a single row per CDR3 protein. Found here are roughly 50,000 distinct CDR3 sequences, about 40% of them singletons; the top ten hold 98%. The specimen was PBMCs, mostly from graft donor cells, collected 360 days after TCRalphabeta/CD19-depleted stem cell transplant. These TCRs come from a male patient between 5 and 17 years old who had a stem cell transplant for acute lymphoblastic leukemia, so the T cells may come from the graft donor.

In its sample, this clonotype was seen a few times. This sequence joins TRBV20-1 and TRBJ1-1; no clear D. This CDR3 contains 12 residues. Germline V gives CDR1 DFQATT, CDR2 SNEGSKA (reference sequence). V was trimmed by 0 bases and J by 6 bases, leaving 8 bases between them. The CDR3 DNA reads TGCAGTGCTAGAGACTCTTGGCCTGAAGCTTTCTTT. Its protein product is CSARDSWPEAFF.

V and J are TRBV21-1 and TRBJ2-1; TRBD2, as called in the table, went unchecked against the DNA. TRBV21-1 corresponds to a pseudogene. CDR3 length: 22 amino acids. The CDR3 here is CASSLYGLAGAASARVYNEQFF. In nucleotides, the CDR3 is TGTGCCAGCTCCCTTTATGGACTAGCGGGAGCCGCATCCGCCCGAGTTTACAATGAGCAGTTCTTC.

The chain combines TRBV12-3 or TRBV12-4 with TRBJ2-1; no reliable D call. CDR3 length equals 16 residues. The germline V and J ends were trimmed by 3 bases and 5 bases, with 17 bases remaining between them. Written as DNA, the CDR3 is TGTGCCAGCAGTTTTCGGCCTCTGGAGTTCAACAATGAGCAGTTCTTC. Encoded protein: CASSFRPLEFNNEQFF.

CDR3: CAISTPGYDQPQHF. CDR3 bases: TGTGCCATCAGTACCCCAGGGTACGATCAGCCCCAGCATTTT. The genes are TRBV10-3 and TRBJ1-5, with D possibly matching TRBD1 (5 bases). CDR1 and CDR2 (germline): ENHRY, SYGVKD. V was shortened by 5 bases and J by 5 bases, with 13 bases between the two germline ends. The CDR3 length is 14 residues.

The chain joins TRBV7-6 to TRBJ1-4; D uncertain. The CDR3 is 15 amino acids. Trimming took 1 base from V and 7 from J, leaving 13 bases between them. Germline CDR1 and CDR2: SGHVS and FNYEAQ. CDR3: CASSLDPLRAEKLFF. The CDR3 DNA follows: TGTGCCAGCAGCTTAGATCCTCTGAGGGCTGAAAAACTGTTTTTT. The full variable domain, rest sourced from reference TRBV7-6 and TRBJ1-4, is GAGVSQSPRYKVTKRGQDVALRCDPISGHVSLYWYRQALGQGPEFLTYFNYEAQQDKSGLPNDRFSAERPEGSISTLTIQRTEQRDSAMYRCASSLDPLRAEKLFFGSGTQLSVL.

This clonotype was counted only a few times. The chain links TRBV10-3 to TRBJ2-5; 10 positions agree with TRBD2. The germline CDR1 and CDR2 sequences are ENHRY and SYGVKD. The CDR3 spans 15 residues. V gave up 5 bases and J gave up 4 bases; unmatched junction bases: 7. CDR3 sequence reads: CAISRAGGPTETQYF. The CDR3 DNA reads TGTGCCATCAGTAGAGCGGGAGGGCCGACAGAGACCCAGTACTTC.

The chain joins TRBV12-3 or TRBV12-4 to TRBJ2-7, with a possible D match to TRBD1 (5 bases). Trimming stripped 6 bases from V and 0 bases from J, with 9 bases between. The CDR3 runs to 13 residues. In DNA form, the CDR3 reads TGTGCCAGCAGGGTGGACAACTCCTACGAGCAGTACTTC. It yields the protein CASRVDNSYEQYF.

This clonotype has a handful of counts. This sequence joins TRBV10-1 and TRBJ2-1; possibly TRBD1 or TRBD2 for D (6 bases each). Trimming pared 6 bases from V and 8 bases from J, leaving 17 bases between. This CDR3 spans 14 amino acids. Germline V lookup: CDR1 WNHNN, CDR2 SYGVQD (reference sequence). Here the CDR3 DNA reads TGCGCCAGCAGAGCGACAGGCCCGGGGGATGAGCAGTTCTTC. Translating it yields CASRATGPGDEQFF.

This rearrangement joins TRBV10-3 to TRBJ2-3; 9 bases line up with TRBD2. CDR1 is ENHRY and CDR2 is SYGVKD in the germline V gene. The CDR3 extends over 18 amino acids. Trimming at V came to 4 bases and at J to 6 bases, leaving 17 bases not matched to a gene. In nucleotides, the CDR3 is TGTGCCATCAGTGTTATTTGGCGGGAGGGCACCGACGCGGATACGCAGTATTTT. Translating it yields CAISVIWREGTDADTQYF.

This clonotype was counted only a few times. The chain recombines TRBV28 with TRBJ2-1, with D tentatively TRBD2 (7 bases). The germline CDR1 and CDR2 sequences are MDHEN and SYDVKM. The CDR3 is 18 residues long. V lost 6 bases and J 8 bases, leaving 29 bases between the germline ends. CDR3: CASRIVQPLTRGADEQFF. In DNA, the CDR3 is TGTGCCAGCAGGATTGTCCAGCCCCTAACACGGGGGGCGGATGAGCAGTTCTTC.